Listed here is a single TCR beta chain. What it recognizes is unknown. The donor population consisted of healthy HIV-negative adults with no recent acute infections or vaccinations. The entry originates in a study of shared clonotypes between healthy human individuals. Trimming cost V 5 bases and J 8 bases, with 24 bases left between them. The CDR3 extends over 17 amino acids. Per germline, CDR1 SGHAT and CDR2 FQNNGV. This table comes from immunoSEQ multiplex PCR, and its TCRdb copy is limited to in-frame clones, with some not included. The table records millions of clones, roughly 94% of them present only once. Study-wide findings and caveats: Sorted-subset samples were not fully sequenced, rarefaction indicated. Clonotypes that were shared across four donors made up roughly 5% of naive CD4 clonotypes. It was only blood that was sampled, and tissue repertoires likely differ.

The gene calls are TRBV11-2 and TRBJ1-4; the D gene is possibly TRBD1 (6 bases). The receptor was derived from a man aged 18 to 30 in good health. What was sequenced was naive CD4+ T cells sorted from blood. Sample subset: CD45RA+ positively selected. This CDR3 reads CASSPRYRDKLEEKLFF. CDR3 coding DNA: TGTGCCAGCAGCCCGCGATACCGGGACAAACTTGAAGAAAAACTGTTTTTT.